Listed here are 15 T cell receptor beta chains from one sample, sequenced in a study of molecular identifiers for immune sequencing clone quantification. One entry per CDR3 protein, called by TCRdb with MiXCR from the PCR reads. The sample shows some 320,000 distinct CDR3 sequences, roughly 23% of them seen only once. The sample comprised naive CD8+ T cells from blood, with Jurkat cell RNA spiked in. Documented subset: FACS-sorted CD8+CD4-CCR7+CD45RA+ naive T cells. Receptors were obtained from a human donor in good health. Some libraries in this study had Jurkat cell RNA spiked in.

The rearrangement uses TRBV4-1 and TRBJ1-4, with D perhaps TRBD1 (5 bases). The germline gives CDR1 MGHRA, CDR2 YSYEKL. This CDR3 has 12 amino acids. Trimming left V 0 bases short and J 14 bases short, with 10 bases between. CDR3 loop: CASSQDSRQLFF. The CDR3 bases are TGCGCCAGCAGCCAAGATAGCAGACAGCTGTTTTTT.

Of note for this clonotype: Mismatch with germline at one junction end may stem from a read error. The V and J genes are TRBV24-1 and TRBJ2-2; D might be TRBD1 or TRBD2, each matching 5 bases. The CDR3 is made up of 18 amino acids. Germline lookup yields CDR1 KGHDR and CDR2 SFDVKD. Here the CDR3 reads CATSDFFGSHRNTGELSF. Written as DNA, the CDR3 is TGTGCCACCAGTGATTTTTTTGGTTCTCACAGGAATACCGGGGAGCTGTCTTTT.

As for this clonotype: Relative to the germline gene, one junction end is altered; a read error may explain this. CDR3 loop: CAWSVGPGLVYERFF. The CDR3 DNA is TGTGCCTGGAGTGTGGGTCCGGGACTAGTATATGAGCGGTTCTTC. V gene TRBV30 combines with J gene TRBJ2-1, with 8 nucleotides matching TRBD2. CDR1 GTSNPN and CDR2 SVGIG come from the germline V gene (reference sequence). CDR3 length: 15 amino acids.

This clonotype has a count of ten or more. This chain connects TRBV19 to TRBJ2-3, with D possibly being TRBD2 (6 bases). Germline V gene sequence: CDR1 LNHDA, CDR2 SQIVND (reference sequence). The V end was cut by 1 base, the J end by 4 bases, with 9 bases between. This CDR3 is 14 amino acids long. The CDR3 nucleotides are TGTGCCAGTAGTATAGTTCCGGGGGCAGATACGCAGTATTTT. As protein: CASSIVPGADTQYF. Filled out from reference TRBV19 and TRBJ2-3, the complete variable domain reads DGGITQSPKYLFRKEGQNVTLSCEQNLNHDAMYWYRQDPGQGLRLIYYSQIVNDFQKGDIAEGYSVSREKKESFPLTVTSAQKNPTAFYLCASSIVPGADTQYFGPGTRLTVL.

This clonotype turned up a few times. As DNA, the CDR3 is TGTGCCAGCAGTCCCTCGGCTATTTTTGGGGGTTCCTACAATGAGCAGTTCTTC. Translating it yields CASSPSAIFGGSYNEQFF. The chain employs TRBV27 and TRBJ2-1; D is possibly TRBD1 or TRBD2 (5 bases each). The CDR3 extends over 18 amino acids. CDR1 is MNHEY and CDR2 is SMNVEV in the germline V gene (reference sequence). Trimming stripped 5 bases from V and 1 base from J, with 21 bases between.

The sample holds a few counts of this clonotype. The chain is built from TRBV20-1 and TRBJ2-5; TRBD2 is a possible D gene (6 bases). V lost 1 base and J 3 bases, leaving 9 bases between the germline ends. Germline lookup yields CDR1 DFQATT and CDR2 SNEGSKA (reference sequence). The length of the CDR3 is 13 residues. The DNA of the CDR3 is TGCAGTGCTAGAGGTTGGAGGGAAGAGACCCAGTACTTC. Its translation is CSARGWREETQYF.

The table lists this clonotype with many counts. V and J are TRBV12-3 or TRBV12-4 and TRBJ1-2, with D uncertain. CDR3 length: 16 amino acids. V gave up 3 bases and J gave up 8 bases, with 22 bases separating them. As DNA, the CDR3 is TGTGCCAGCAGTTTGACCGCAGGCCGGGAGCTGGGCGGCTACACCTTC. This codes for CASSLTAGRELGGYTF.

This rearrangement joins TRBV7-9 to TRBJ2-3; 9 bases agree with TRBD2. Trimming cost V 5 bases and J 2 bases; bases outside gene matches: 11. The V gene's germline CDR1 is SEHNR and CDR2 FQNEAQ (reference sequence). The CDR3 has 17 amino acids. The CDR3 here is CASSHLGRGGNTDTQYF. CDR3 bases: TGTGCCAGCAGCCACTTAGGGCGGGGGGGCAACACAGATACGCAGTATTTT.

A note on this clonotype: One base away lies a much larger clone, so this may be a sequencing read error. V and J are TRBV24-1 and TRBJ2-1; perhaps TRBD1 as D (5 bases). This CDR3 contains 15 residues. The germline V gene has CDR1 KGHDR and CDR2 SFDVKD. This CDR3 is CATSPGYSSYNERFF. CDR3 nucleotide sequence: TGTGCCACTTCCCCAGGGTACTCCTCCTACAATGAGCGGTTCTTC.

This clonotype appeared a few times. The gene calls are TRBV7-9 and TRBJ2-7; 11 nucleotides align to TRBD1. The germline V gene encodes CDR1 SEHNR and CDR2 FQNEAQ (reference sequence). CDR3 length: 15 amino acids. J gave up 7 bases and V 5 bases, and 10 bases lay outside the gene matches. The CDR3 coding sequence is TGTGCCAGCAGCCCTAGGACAGGGGGCAATGGGGAGCAGTACTTC. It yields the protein CASSPRTGGNGEQYF.

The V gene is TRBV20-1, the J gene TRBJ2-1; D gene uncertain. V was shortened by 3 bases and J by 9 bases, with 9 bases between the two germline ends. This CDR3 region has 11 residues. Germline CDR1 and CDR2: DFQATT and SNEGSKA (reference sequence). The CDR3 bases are TGCAGTGCTAGGCAGGTGGGTGAGCAGTTCTTC. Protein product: CSARQVGEQFF.

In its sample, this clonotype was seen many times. The CDR3 region is CSVEDLSQGVNYGYTF. The CDR3 coding sequence is TGCAGCGTTGAAGATCTTAGCCAGGGAGTTAACTATGGCTACACCTTC. V usage is TRBV29-1 and J usage is TRBJ1-2, with a tentative D call TRBD1 (5 bases). Deletions cut 0 bases from V and 1 base from J, with 15 bases between. Germline assignment: CDR1 SQVTM and CDR2 ANQGSEA. The CDR3 runs 16 residues.

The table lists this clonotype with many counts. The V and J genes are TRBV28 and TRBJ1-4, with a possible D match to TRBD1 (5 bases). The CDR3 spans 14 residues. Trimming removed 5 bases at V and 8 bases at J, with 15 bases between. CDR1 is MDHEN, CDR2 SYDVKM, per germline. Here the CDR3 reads CASSLRGLKEKLFF. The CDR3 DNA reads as TGTGCCAGCAGTCTAAGGGGCCTTAAGGAAAAACTGTTTTTT. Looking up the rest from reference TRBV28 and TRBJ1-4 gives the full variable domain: DVKVTQSSRYLVKRTGEKVFLECVQDMDHENMFWYRQDPGLGLRLIYFSYDVKMKEKGDIPEGYSVSREKKERFSLILESASTNQTSMYLCASSLRGLKEKLFFGSGTQLSVL.

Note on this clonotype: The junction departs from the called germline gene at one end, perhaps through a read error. CDR3 DNA: TGTGCCAGTAGTATGGACGGAGAGACCCCGTACTTC. Amino acids: CASSMDGETPYF. The V call is TRBV19, the J call TRBJ2-5, with no clear D. This CDR3 has 12 residues. Looked up from germline, CDR1 is LNHDA and CDR2 is SQIVND (reference sequence). Filled out from reference TRBV19 and TRBJ2-5, the complete variable domain reads DGGITQSPKYLFRKEGQNVTLSCEQNLNHDAMYWYRQDPGQGLRLIYYSQIVNDFQKGDIAEGYSVSREKKESFPLTVTSAQKNPTAFYLCASSMDGETPYFGPGTRLLVL.

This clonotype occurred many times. The CDR3 sequence: CASSATHRDLQETQYF. Written as DNA, the CDR3 is TGTGCCAGCAGTGCCACGCACAGGGACCTCCAAGAGACCCAGTACTTC. This chain links TRBV2 with TRBJ2-5; a possible D gene is TRBD1 (6 bases). The germline V gene has CDR1 SNHLY and CDR2 FYNNEI. The CDR3 contains 16 residues. V lost 4 bases, J lost 1 base, and 16 bases lay in between.